Presented here are 28 T cell receptor beta chains from one specimen sequenced in a study of control samples from healthy donors and cancer patients. Sequencing was performed with immunoSEQ multiplex PCR; in TCRdb, only in-frame clones are kept and a portion is missing. The table lists over 50,000 clones, 75% to 90% of them singletons. Sequencing was done on a sample of blood. Receptors were obtained from a man aged 70 or older in good health.

The rearrangement links TRBV5-1 to TRBJ2-7; D might be TRBD1 (6 bases). Germline CDR1 reads SGHRS; CDR2 reads YFSETQ. Trimming removed 2 bases from V and 3 bases from J, with 15 bases in between. This CDR3 is built from 15 residues. The DNA of the CDR3 is TGCGCCAGCAGCTTAAACCCGGGACAAAACTACGAGCAGTACTTC. It specifies CASSLNPGQNYEQYF.

The J gene is TRBJ2-3, the V gene TRBV5-1; no clear D. Trimming cost V 3 bases and J 6 bases, with 11 bases left between them. Germline V lookup: CDR1 SGHRS, CDR2 YFSETQ. The CDR3 covers 13 residues. In nucleotides, the CDR3 is TGCGCCAGCAGCTCGACCCCCGCGGATACGCAGTATTTT. It translates to CASSSTPADTQYF.

The chain couples TRBV24-1 to TRBJ2-5; D is tentatively TRBD1 or TRBD2 (6 bases each). Germline-derived CDR1 and CDR2 are KGHDR and SFDVKD. V dropped 0 bases and J dropped 5 bases, with 12 bases sitting between them. The CDR3 loop spans 15 amino acids. CDR3 nucleotides: TGTGCCACCAGTGATTTGCAAAGGGGGGTGGAGACCCAGTACTTC. Translated: CATSDLQRGVETQYF.

This clone occurred a few times. The V call is TRBV6-6, the J call TRBJ2-7; D uncertain. The CDR3 consists of 16 residues. Germline V gives CDR1 MNHNY, CDR2 SVGAGI (reference sequence). The V and J ends lost 0 bases and 4 bases respectively, with 16 bases between them. CDR3 nucleotides: TGTGCCAGCAGTTACTCACCGGAACTCCACTCTTACGAGCAGTACTTC. Translating it yields CASSYSPELHSYEQYF.

V is TRBV6-5 and J is TRBJ2-3; D uncertain. The germline gives CDR1 MNHEY, CDR2 SVGAGI. The length of the CDR3 is 13 residues. V shed 5 bases and J shed 10 bases, with 16 bases lying between them. This CDR3 is CASSPLVTGPQYF. The DNA for the CDR3 is TGTGCCAGCAGTCCGTTGGTGACGGGCCCGCAGTATTTT.

This chain uses TRBV19 with TRBJ1-4, with D hard to call. Between the trimmed V and J ends, which lost 8 bases and 8 bases, there was a span of 18 bases. This CDR3 contains 14 residues. CDR1 is LNHDA and CDR2 is SQIVND in the germline V gene (reference sequence). CDR3 DNA sequence: TGTGCCAGTCGAGTTTCCACCGAGAGAGAAAAACTGTTTTTT. This gives the protein CASRVSTEREKLFF.

The chain uses TRBV5-1 and TRBJ2-5; TRBD2 agrees at 8 bases. The CDR3 is made up of 16 amino acids. With V trimmed by 1 base and J by 2 bases, 7 bases remained unmatched. Germline CDR1 and CDR2: SGHRS and YFSETQ. In nucleotides, the CDR3 is TGCGCCAGCAGCTTGCGAGCGGGGGAGCCTCAAGAGACCCAGTACTTC. Translating it yields CASSLRAGEPQETQYF.

This chain connects TRBV4-1 to TRBJ2-7, with D tentatively TRBD1 (6 bases). V gave up 3 bases and J gave up 3 bases, with 6 bases separating them. The CDR3 consists of 12 residues. Germline-derived CDR1 and CDR2 are MGHRA and YSYEKL. CDR3 protein: CASSQTGYEQYF. CDR3 nucleotide sequence: TGCGCCAGCAGCCAGACAGGCTACGAGCAGTACTTC.

The V gene is TRBV9, the J gene TRBJ2-1; weak D call: TRBD2 (6 bases). This CDR3 comprises 19 residues. The germline V and J ends were trimmed by 0 bases and 9 bases, with 28 bases remaining between them. Germline V lookup: CDR1 SGDLS, CDR2 YYNGEE. CDR3 loop: CASSVAGGIGGLYVGEQFF. The CDR3 DNA sequence: TGTGCCAGCAGCGTAGCTGGCGGGATTGGGGGTCTATATGTTGGTGAGCAGTTCTTC.

This clone was counted between two and nine times. The genes are TRBV19 and TRBJ1-5; D unclear. Germline V gene data show CDR1 as LNHDA and CDR2 as SQIVND (reference sequence). V shed 5 bases and J shed 0 bases, with 14 bases lying between them. This CDR3 has 16 residues. The CDR3 DNA sequence: TGTGCCAGTAGTGCCCGGCGGCGTTATAGCAATCAGCCCCAGCATTTT. Its protein is CASSARRRYSNQPQHF.

This clone was detected only a few times. The chain carries TRBV29-1 and TRBJ2-3; no reliable D call. The CDR3 length is 14 residues. Between the trimmed V and J ends, which lost 2 bases and 4 bases, there was a span of 13 bases. Per the germline V gene, CDR1 is SQVTM and CDR2 is ANQGSEA. The CDR3: CSVESPGLADTQYF. CDR3 DNA sequence: TGCAGCGTTGAATCCCCAGGTTTGGCAGATACGCAGTATTTT.

The chain uses TRBV6-5 and TRBJ1-2; possibly TRBD1 for D (6 bases). The germline CDR1 and CDR2 sequences are MNHEY and SVGAGI. V shed 6 bases and J shed 6 bases, with 17 bases lying between them. The CDR3 length is 14 residues. The CDR3 nucleotides read TGTGCCAGCAGCCGAAATATCAGGGGCGATGGCTACACCTTC. It encodes CASSRNIRGDGYTF.

This clone was recorded only once. The V call is TRBV10-2, the J call TRBJ2-4; TRBD1 might be the D (6 bases). Deletions cut 10 bases from V and 0 bases from J, with 10 bases between. Per the germline V gene, CDR1 is WSHSY and CDR2 is SAAADI. The CDR3 contains 13 residues. The CDR3 is CANREIAKNIQYF. The CDR3 DNA is TGCGCCAACAGGGAAATAGCCAAAAACATTCAGTACTTC.

The chain employs TRBV5-8 and TRBJ2-5; 10 bases fit TRBD1. Germline CDR1 and CDR2: SGHTS and YDEGEE. V gave up 3 bases and J gave up 7 bases; unmatched junction bases: 9. The CDR3 consists of 15 residues. CDR3 nucleotides: TGTGCCAGCAGCTCATCGGGACAGGGGACGAGGACCCAGTACTTC. Translation: CASSSSGQGTRTQYF.

The gene calls are TRBV30 and TRBJ1-5; TRBD1 agrees at 8 bases. Trimming took 5 bases from V and 0 from J; bases not matched to a gene: 3. The CDR3 is 14 amino acids. Germline values: CDR1 GTSNPN, CDR2 SVGIG (reference sequence). The CDR3 DNA reads as TGTGCCTGGGACAGGGGAGATAGCAATCAGCCCCAGCATTTT. Translation gives CAWDRGDSNQPQHF.

This chain uses TRBV2 with TRBJ2-5; 10 bases map to TRBD1. CDR3 length: 14 residues. The junction had 2 bases not matched to a gene; V was cut back by 6 bases and J by 1 base. CDR1 and CDR2 (germline): SNHLY, FYNNEI. The CDR3 bases are TGTGCCAGCAGCCGACAGGGGGCCCAAGAGACCCAGTACTTC. Its protein is CASSRQGAQETQYF.

This clone was picked up a small number of times. The chain has TRBV5-1 and TRBJ2-2; 7 nucleotides agree with TRBD1. Germline loops: CDR1 SGHRS, CDR2 YFSETQ. The CDR3 sequence is 18 residues long. The V gene end was trimmed by 0 bases and the J gene end by 1 base; junction bases not matched to a gene: 9. CDR3 coding DNA: TGCGCCAGCAGCTTGGTGGGTGGACAGGAATTGAACACCGGGGAGCTGTTTTTT. It yields the protein CASSLVGGQELNTGELFF.

The rearrangement uses TRBV19 and TRBJ1-4, with 8 bases identical to TRBD1. This CDR3 is 15 amino acids long. Germline values: CDR1 LNHDA, CDR2 SQIVND (reference sequence). Losses at the gene ends were 3 bases for V and 5 bases for J; bases not matched to a gene: 5. The CDR3 bases are TGTGCCAGTAGTATGAGACAGGGGACAAATGAAAAACTGTTTTTT. This gives the protein CASSMRQGTNEKLFF.

The chain carries TRBV28 and TRBJ2-1, with D unclear. Germline assignment: CDR1 MDHEN and CDR2 SYDVKM. This CDR3 is 15 amino acids long. The V end lost 3 bases, the J end lost 0 bases, and 9 bases lay between the germline ends. The CDR3 region has the DNA TGTGCCAGCAGTTTCTTCCCAAGCTCCTACAATGAGCAGTTCTTC. Amino acids: CASSFFPSSYNEQFF.

This clone has more than one count but fewer than ten. The chain uses TRBV30 and TRBJ1-5, with TRBD1 as a possible D gene (5 bases). V lost 0 bases and J 7 bases, leaving 13 bases between the germline ends. The germline CDR1 and CDR2 sequences are GTSNPN and SVGIG (reference sequence). The CDR3 sequence is 14 residues long. CDR3 amino acids: CAWSVQGDIQPQHF. The CDR3 DNA is TGTGCCTGGAGTGTACAAGGGGATATCCAGCCCCAGCATTTT. Based on the CDR3 plus reference TRBV30 and TRBJ1-5, the full variable domain is SQTIHQWPATLVQPVGSPLSLECTVEGTSNPNLYWYRQAAGRGLQLLFYSVGIGQISSEVPQNLSASRPQDRQFILSSKKLLLSDSGFYLCAWSVQGDIQPQHFGDGTRLSIL.

This chain joins TRBV11-2 and TRBJ2-7; D is perhaps TRBD2 (7 bases). Trimming left V 2 bases short and J 1 base short, with 12 bases between. Germline CDR1 is SGHAT and CDR2 is FQNNGV. This CDR3 region has 15 residues. The CDR3 nucleotides are TGTGCCAGCAGCTTAAGGGAGGGGGAGTCCTACGAGCAGTACTTC. Translated: CASSLREGESYEQYF.

This chain uses TRBV10-1 with TRBJ1-1, with 7 bases that match TRBD1. Germline values: CDR1 WNHNN, CDR2 SYGVQD (reference sequence). V lost 5 bases, J lost 0 bases, and 3 bases stayed unmatched. The CDR3 sequence is 14 residues long. In DNA form, the CDR3 reads TGCGCCAGCAGTACGGGACAGTTGAACACTGAAGCTTTCTTT. It specifies CASSTGQLNTEAFF.

The sample holds a few counts of this clone. As DNA, the CDR3 is TGTGCCAGCAGTCACCCTGGGTCTGAAGCTTTCTTT. This gives the protein CASSHPGSEAFF. The chain carries TRBV27 and TRBJ1-1; D is ambiguous. Germline assignment: CDR1 MNHEY and CDR2 SMNVEV (reference sequence). The CDR3 loop spans 12 amino acids. Trimming cost V 5 bases and J 6 bases, with 10 bases left between them.

Here the CDR3 DNA reads TGTGCCAGCAGTGATCTACAGACAGTCTTTAATGAAAAACTGTTTTTT. This codes for CASSDLQTVFNEKLFF. This chain uses TRBV6-1 with TRBJ1-4; perhaps TRBD1 as D (5 bases). The CDR3 contains 16 residues. The germline CDR1 and CDR2 sequences are MNHNS and SASEGT. The V gene lost 3 bases and the J gene lost 4 bases, with 15 bases spanning the gap.

The CDR3, as DNA: TGCGCCAGCAGCTTGATGGCTAGCGAAGAGACCCAGTACTTC. Its protein product is CASSLMASEETQYF. This chain uses TRBV5-1 with TRBJ2-5, with D perhaps TRBD2 (6 bases). Germline loops: CDR1 SGHRS, CDR2 YFSETQ. The CDR3 runs to 14 residues. The V gene lost 1 base and the J gene lost 3 bases, with 10 bases spanning the gap.

The chain couples TRBV15 to TRBJ1-2; D remains ambiguous. This CDR3 region has 14 residues. Germline values: CDR1 LNHNV, CDR2 YYDKDF (reference sequence). Trimming pared 5 bases from V and 4 bases from J, leaving 14 bases between. The DNA of the CDR3 is TGTGCCACCAGCGACGCAACCGGGGTCTATGGCTACACCTTC. It is translated as CATSDATGVYGYTF.

The CDR3 coding sequence is TGTGCCAGCAGCTCATCAGCGGGAGCGGGCAACATTCAGTACTTC. It translates to CASSSSAGAGNIQYF. V is TRBV7-3 and J is TRBJ2-4; 8 bases agree with TRBD2. The J segment lost 7 bases and the V segment lost 4 bases, leaving 9 bases of the junction unmatched. This CDR3 contains 15 residues. Per germline, CDR1 SGHTA and CDR2 FQGTGA.

J is TRBJ1-3 and V is TRBV5-1, with 9 bases fitting TRBD1. CDR1 is SGHRS, CDR2 YFSETQ, per germline. Trimming took 4 bases from V and 2 from J; bases not matched to a gene: 4. The CDR3 sequence is 15 residues long. This chain's CDR3 is CASSAGTGTGNTIYF. As DNA, the CDR3 is TGCGCCAGCAGCGCTGGGACAGGGACTGGAAACACCATATATTTT.